Shown below are 9 T cell receptor beta chains from a single sample sequenced in a study of sequential checkpoint blockade in melanoma. Produced via immunoSEQ multiplex PCR; TCRdb's table is partial and in-frame only. The profile covers over 8,000 clones, with just under 65% appearing a single time and 40% to 60% taken by the ten largest. Treatment specified: randomized to nivolumab then ipilimumab (arm A) or the reverse (arm B). This specimen consisted of CD8+ T cells sorted from blood (inferred from file names), obtained from a patient given nivolumab and ipilimumab in sequence. The receptor set was obtained from a human patient with melanoma. Some clones in this sample may be carry-over from other donors' samples.

The genes are TRBV7-3 and TRBJ1-1, with 7 bases fitting TRBD1. Germline CDR1 and CDR2: SGHTA and FQGTGA. J was trimmed by 1 base and V by 2 bases; bases with no gene match: 4. The CDR3 is 15 amino acids. CDR3 nucleotide sequence: TGTGCCAGCAGCTTAGGTCCAGGGGGGAACACTGAAGCTTTCTTT. This translates into CASSLGPGGNTEAFF.

The V call is TRBV9, the J call TRBJ2-7; TRBD1 aligns across 7 bases. CDR1 is SGDLS, CDR2 YYNGEE, per germline. V gave up 0 bases and J gave up 0 bases; unmatched junction bases: 3. This CDR3 region has 15 residues. The CDR3 protein is CASSVDHRGSYEQYF. CDR3 DNA: TGTGCCAGCAGCGTAGATCACAGGGGCTCCTACGAGCAGTACTTC.

The CDR3 DNA sequence: TGTGCCAGCAGTTCCACAGGGGCCTATGGCTACACCTTC. Protein: CASSSTGAYGYTF. The genes are TRBV6-6 and TRBJ1-2; the match to TRBD1 covers 7 bases. With 4 bases clipped from V and 4 bases from J, the junction kept 3 bases outside the gene matches. From germline, CDR1 is MNHNY and CDR2 SVGAGI (reference sequence). The CDR3 runs to 13 residues.

This clone was observed a handful of times. V and J are TRBV15 and TRBJ2-1, with 11 bases identical to TRBD2. The CDR3 is made up of 14 amino acids. CDR1 and CDR2 (germline): LNHNV, YYDKDF (reference sequence). The V gene end was trimmed by 8 bases and the J gene end by 9 bases; junction bases not matched to a gene: 9. This CDR3 is CATQGRGLAAEQFF. CDR3 sequence (DNA): TGTGCCACCCAGGGTAGGGGACTAGCGGCTGAGCAGTTCTTC.

CDR3 DNA: TGTGCCAGCAGCTTAGCGGGGGGGGCCACTGAAGCTTTCTTT. Translated, it gives CASSLAGGATEAFF. The chain recombines TRBV7-9 with TRBJ1-1; a possible D gene is TRBD1 (6 bases). The germline V gene has CDR1 SEHNR and CDR2 FQNEAQ (reference sequence). CDR3 size: 14 residues. Trimming stripped 0 bases from V and 4 bases from J, with 9 bases between.

In its sample, this clone was seen once. The rearrangement joins TRBV6-5 to TRBJ1-2, with 9 bases matching TRBD1. With V trimmed by 0 bases and J by 4 bases, 0 bases remained unmatched. The CDR3 runs to 14 residues. CDR1 MNHEY and CDR2 SVGAGI come from the germline V gene. CDR3 sequence (DNA): TGTGCCAGCAGTTACTCGGACAGGGGCTATGGCTACACCTTC. Translation: CASSYSDRGYGYTF.

This clone was counted a few times. The chain has TRBV28 and TRBJ1-4, with D possibly being TRBD1 (5 bases). Trimming cost V 4 bases and J 8 bases, with 17 bases left between them. The V gene's germline CDR1 is MDHEN and CDR2 SYDVKM. The CDR3 is made up of 15 amino acids. The CDR3 DNA follows: TGTGCCAGCAGTTCCCTAACAGAACGGGGGGAAAAACTGTTTTTT. Residues: CASSSLTERGEKLFF.

This chain uses TRBV5-1 with TRBJ2-5, with TRBD1 matching over 7 bases. The junction had 10 bases not matched to a gene; V was cut back by 4 bases and J by 4 bases. The germline gives CDR1 SGHRS, CDR2 YFSETQ. The CDR3 is made up of 15 amino acids. The CDR3 loop reads CASSVNRDSRETQYF. The CDR3 DNA sequence: TGCGCCAGCAGCGTCAACCGGGACAGCCGAGAGACCCAGTACTTC.

The gene calls are TRBV2 and TRBJ2-7; D is possibly TRBD1 (5 bases). Germline CDR1 and CDR2: SNHLY and FYNNEI. The CDR3 is 15 residues long. V was shortened by 1 base and J by 2 bases, with 12 bases between the two germline ends. The CDR3: CASSEGGIGPYEQYF. CDR3 bases: TGTGCCAGCAGTGAAGGGGGCATTGGCCCCTACGAGCAGTACTTC.